One TCR beta chain is described in this entry. The sample originates from a study of blood T cell repertoires in COVID-19. Overall study context: Specimens from acute and convalescent COVID-19 originated in the United States, Italy and Spain. T cells, B-cell-depleted T cells, or PBMCs supplied cDNA or gDNA.

V was pared by 6 bases and J by 2 bases, with 7 bases between. CDR1 MDHEN and CDR2 SYDVKM come from the germline V gene. CDR3 length: 12 amino acids. Sequencing was performed with immunoSEQ multiplex PCR; in TCRdb, only in-frame clones are kept and a portion is missing. The sample records about 50,000 clones, about 88% being singletons. The chain has TRBV28 and TRBJ1-1; the D is unclear. The source of this sequence is a man in his fifties or sixties with active COVID-19. The specimen was peripheral blood. CDR3 sequence (DNA): TGTGCCAGCAGGTTACCTAACACTGAAGCTTTCTTT. As protein: CASRLPNTEAFF.